These 24 T cell receptor beta chains share one sample of origin, sequenced in a study of STAT5B mutations in CD4+ large granular lymphocyte leukemia. TCRdb keeps only in-frame clones here, not all; method: immunoSEQ multiplex PCR. This table holds 9,500 to 10,000 clones, about four fifths found once. Sequencing used PBMCs. The receptors shown here come from a man in his sixties with CD4+ T-cell large granular lymphocyte leukemia.

The V gene is TRBV11-2, the J gene TRBJ2-3; weak D call: TRBD2 (6 bases). V was clipped by 5 bases and J by 2 bases, with 14 bases between them. Germline-derived CDR1 and CDR2 are SGHAT and FQNNGV. The CDR3 consists of 15 residues. CDR3: CASSLVAGFTDTQYF. CDR3 coding DNA: TGTGCCAGCAGCCTCGTGGCGGGGTTCACAGATACGCAGTATTTT.

The J gene is TRBJ2-7, the V gene TRBV7-8; TRBD2 aligns across 7 bases. V dropped 5 bases and J dropped 3; count of bases not matched to a gene: 7. This CDR3 comprises 14 residues. CDR1 and CDR2 from the germline V gene are SGHVS and FQNEAQ. CDR3: CASSLQGGSYEQYF. The CDR3 DNA follows: TGTGCCAGCAGCCTCCAGGGAGGGAGCTACGAGCAGTACTTC.

The rearrangement uses TRBV6-5 and TRBJ1-5; D gene uncertain. CDR1 and CDR2 (germline): MNHEY, SVGAGI. This CDR3 comprises 14 residues. Trimming removed 3 bases from V and 6 bases from J, with 12 bases in between. The CDR3 DNA follows: TGTGCCAGCAGTTATGGCGGAGCAGGTCAGCCCCAGCATTTT. Translating it yields CASSYGGAGQPQHF.

The CDR3: CASSNRGRDPEAFF. In nucleotides, the CDR3 is TGTGCCAGCAGCAACCGAGGACGGGACCCTGAAGCTTTCTTT. The chain has TRBV7-9 and TRBJ1-1, with D perhaps TRBD1 (5 bases). Germline CDR1 and CDR2: SEHNR and FQNEAQ (reference sequence). The ends were cut back, 5 bases at V and 6 bases at J, with 16 bases in the middle. The CDR3 length is 14 residues.

The chain recombines TRBV7-6 with TRBJ1-1; D may be TRBD1 (5 bases). This CDR3 spans 15 amino acids. The germline CDR1 and CDR2 sequences are SGHVS and FNYEAQ. Trimming stripped 2 bases from V and 8 bases from J, with 18 bases between. Here the CDR3 reads CASSLNKGSGAEAFF. As DNA, the CDR3 is TGTGCCAGCAGCTTAAATAAGGGCTCTGGGGCGGAAGCTTTCTTT.

The chain's CDR3 is CASYTKARNTEAFF. The CDR3, as DNA: TGTGCCAGCTACACCAAAGCCCGGAACACTGAAGCTTTCTTT. This sequence joins TRBV27 and TRBJ1-1, with no clear D. The CDR3 has 14 residues. The germline V and J ends were trimmed by 8 bases and 1 base, with 14 bases remaining between them. The germline V gene encodes CDR1 MNHEY and CDR2 SMNVEV (reference sequence).

The genes are TRBV5-1 and TRBJ2-2; perhaps D is TRBD1 or TRBD2 (5 bases each). The CDR3 contains 15 residues. V lost 5 bases and J lost 3, with 14 bases in between. From germline, CDR1 is SGHRS and CDR2 YFSETQ. CDR3 nucleotide sequence: TGCGCCAGCAGGGACGTGCTGGGGGACACCGGGGAGCTGTTTTTT. This gives the protein CASRDVLGDTGELFF.

V is TRBV5-4 and J is TRBJ1-3; TRBD1 might be the D (5 bases). In germline, CDR1 is SGHNT, CDR2 YYREEE (reference sequence). V lost 0 bases to trimming and J lost 0 bases, with 10 bases between them. CDR3 length equals 16 residues. The CDR3 sequence: CASSLGQPISGNTIYF. The DNA for the CDR3 is TGTGCCAGCAGCTTGGGACAGCCTATCTCTGGAAACACCATATATTTT.

This chain links TRBV29-1 with TRBJ1-3; no reliable D call. The CDR3 is made up of 14 amino acids. Germline CDR1 reads SQVTM; CDR2 reads ANQGSEA. The germline V and J ends were trimmed by 4 bases and 2 bases, with 12 bases remaining between them. CDR3 in DNA: TGCAGCGTTGCGGGCGATAGCCCTGGAAACACCATATATTTT. Translation: CSVAGDSPGNTIYF.

The V call is TRBV27, the J call TRBJ2-1, with 8 bases lining up with TRBD2. The CDR3 has 14 residues. Germline CDR1 reads MNHEY; CDR2 reads SMNVEV (reference sequence). V lost 9 bases, J lost 8 bases, and 12 bases stayed unmatched. CDR3 nucleotides: TGTGCCAGTAGGAGAGTCGGGACTAGTTATGAGCAGTTCTTC. It codes for CASRRVGTSYEQFF.

This sequence joins TRBV7-8 and TRBJ2-5, with D perhaps TRBD1 (6 bases). V lost 1 base to trimming and J lost 7 bases, with 13 bases between them. CDR3 length equals 14 residues. Germline V lookup: CDR1 SGHVS, CDR2 FQNEAQ. CDR3 loop: CASSLGDARGTQYF. The CDR3 DNA reads TGTGCCAGCAGCTTAGGGGACGCCAGGGGGACCCAGTACTTC.

The chain employs TRBV7-9 and TRBJ1-1, with 7 bases lining up with TRBD1. The CDR3 has 17 amino acids. Trimming removed 4 bases from V and 1 base from J; junction bases left unmatched: 12. Germline V gene sequence: CDR1 SEHNR, CDR2 FQNEAQ (reference sequence). For the CDR3, the DNA is TGTGCCAGCAGCTATATTTACAGGGGCAGGGAGAACACTGAAGCTTTCTTT. Translating it yields CASSYIYRGRENTEAFF.

This clone has only one observation. The chain couples TRBV28 to TRBJ2-7; the match to TRBD2 covers 12 bases. Germline CDR1 reads MDHEN; CDR2 reads SYDVKM. Trimming at V came to 3 bases and at J to 3 bases, leaving 9 bases not matched to a gene. The CDR3 contains 17 residues. Written as DNA, the CDR3 is TGTGCCAGCAGTTTTTTATCGACTAGCGGGAGATTCTACGAGCAGTACTTC. It translates to CASSFLSTSGRFYEQYF. Based on the CDR3 plus reference TRBV28 and TRBJ2-7, the full variable domain is DVKVTQSSRYLVKRTGEKVFLECVQDMDHENMFWYRQDPGLGLRLIYFSYDVKMKEKGDIPEGYSVSREKKERFSLILESASTNQTSMYLCASSFLSTSGRFYEQYFGPGTRLTVT.

As concerns this clone: Sequence at one end of the junction differs from germline and may be a read error. The rearrangement uses TRBV7-2 and TRBJ2-5, with 7 bases fitting TRBD2. Per germline, CDR1 SGHTA and CDR2 FQGNSA. There are 16 residues in the CDR3. The CDR3 DNA sequence: TGTGCCAGCGGCTTACAGACTAGCCTTTGGCCAGAGACCCAGTACTTC. It is translated as CASGLQTSLWPETQYF.

The rearrangement joins TRBV21-1 to TRBJ1-1; TRBD1, the table's D call, was not compared with the DNA. TRBV21-1 has pseudogene status. CDR3 length equals 14 residues. CDR3 coding DNA: TGTGCCAGCAGCCATATGGGGCCCAACACTGAAGCTTTCTTT. Encoded protein: CASSHMGPNTEAFF.

In this sample, this clone turned up once. The V and J genes are TRBV2 and TRBJ1-3, with D unclear. Per germline, CDR1 SNHLY and CDR2 FYNNEI. CDR3 length equals 15 residues. Trimming took 4 bases from V and 0 from J, leaving 10 bases between them. The CDR3: CASSASKSSGNTIYF. CDR3 DNA: TGTGCCAGCAGTGCCAGCAAGAGCTCTGGAAACACCATATATTTT.

The CDR3 bases are TGTGCCAGCACCCTAGCGGGAGGAACAGATACGCAGTATTTT. It codes for CASTLAGGTDTQYF. This rearrangement joins TRBV6-5 to TRBJ2-3; 11 nucleotides align to TRBD2. Per the germline V gene, CDR1 is MNHEY and CDR2 is SVGAGI. The CDR3 is made up of 14 amino acids. J was trimmed by 3 bases and V by 7 bases; bases with no gene match: 3.

J is TRBJ2-6 and V is TRBV30, with D perhaps matching TRBD2 (5 bases). Germline V gives CDR1 GTSNPN, CDR2 SVGIG (reference sequence). There are 13 residues in the CDR3. V lost 8 bases and J lost 0, with 8 bases in between. CDR3 residues: CARGVSGANVLTF. The CDR3 DNA follows: TGTGCCCGGGGAGTCTCTGGGGCCAACGTCCTGACTTTC.

V gene TRBV11-3 combines with J gene TRBJ2-3; D remains unclear. Trimming pared 1 base from V and 5 bases from J, leaving 10 bases between. Per the germline V gene, CDR1 is SGHNT and CDR2 is YENEEA. This CDR3 comprises 14 residues. The CDR3 DNA is TGTGCCAGCAGCTTAGGGTCGGTGGGAGATACGCAGTATTTT. As protein: CASSLGSVGDTQYF.

The V call is TRBV4-1, the J call TRBJ1-5; D gene ambiguous. This CDR3 spans 19 amino acids. Germline assignment: CDR1 MGHRA and CDR2 YSYEKL. Trimming removed 1 base at V and 0 bases at J, with 19 bases between. In DNA form, the CDR3 reads TGCGCCAGCAGCCAAGGTCTTGGGCAGGCAAGGGATAGCAATCAGCCCCAGCATTTT. This codes for CASSQGLGQARDSNQPQHF.

V and J are TRBV19 and TRBJ2-1; TRBD1 agrees at 9 bases. The germline CDR1 and CDR2 sequences are LNHDA and SQIVND (reference sequence). V was clipped by 6 bases and J by 7 bases; unmatched bases: 16. The CDR3 consists of 17 residues. The CDR3 loop is CASSRTGVRAGTNEQFF. CDR3 DNA: TGTGCCAGTAGCCGGACAGGGGTCCGAGCGGGAACTAATGAGCAGTTCTTC. Full variable domain (rest looked up from reference TRBV19 and TRBJ2-1): DGGITQSPKYLFRKEGQNVTLSCEQNLNHDAMYWYRQDPGQGLRLIYYSQIVNDFQKGDIAEGYSVSREKKESFPLTVTSAQKNPTAFYLCASSRTGVRAGTNEQFFGPGTRLTVL.

The chain has TRBV11-2 and TRBJ2-7, with 9 bases fitting TRBD1. The CDR3 is 14 amino acids. Trimming removed 4 bases from V and 3 bases from J; junction bases left unmatched: 4. Germline V CDR1 and CDR2: SGHAT, FQNNGV. CDR3 protein: CASSSGTGIYEQYF. The CDR3, as DNA: TGTGCCAGCAGCTCCGGGACAGGGATCTACGAGCAGTACTTC.

The chain joins TRBV27 to TRBJ1-1; D might be TRBD1 (6 bases). This CDR3 has 13 amino acids. Trimming removed 8 bases at V and 4 bases at J, with 14 bases between. Germline V gene lookup returns CDR1 MNHEY and CDR2 SMNVEV (reference sequence). The CDR3 nucleotides are TGTGCCAGCTCTGAGGGGGGCTTCACTGAAGCTTTCTTT. It specifies CASSEGGFTEAFF.

The chain carries TRBV15 and TRBJ1-1; 9 positions agree with TRBD1. Germline CDR1 LNHNV, CDR2 YYDKDF (reference sequence). After removal of 3 bases from V and 4 bases from J, the junction contained 3 bases not matched to a gene. This CDR3 comprises 14 residues. CDR3 loop: CATSRDRGFTEAFF. The CDR3 DNA reads as TGTGCCACCAGCAGGGACAGGGGTTTCACTGAAGCTTTCTTT.